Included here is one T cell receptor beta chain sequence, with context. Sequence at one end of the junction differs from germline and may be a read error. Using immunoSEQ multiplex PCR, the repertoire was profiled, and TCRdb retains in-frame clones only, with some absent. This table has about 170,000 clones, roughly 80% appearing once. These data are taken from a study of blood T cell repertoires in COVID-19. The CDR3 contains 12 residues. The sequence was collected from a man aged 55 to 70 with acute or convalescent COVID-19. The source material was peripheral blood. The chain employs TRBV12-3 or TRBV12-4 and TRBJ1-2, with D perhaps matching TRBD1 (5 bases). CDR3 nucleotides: TGTGCCAGCAGTTTATTGGGGGACTTCTTTGACTTC. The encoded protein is CASSLLGDFFDF.